This T cell receptor (beta chain) was identified in a study of T cells in Graves' hyperthyroidism and ophthalmopathy. Patients with ophthalmopathy all had a Clinical Activity Score of at least 3, a NOSPECS grade of at least 4 and duration under 3 months. Comments on this clonotype: Its target is not known.

Regarding the study as a whole: Ophthalmopathy was model-predicted a median roughly six months pre-onset.

Amplification targeted TCR beta CDR3 regions from RNA transcripts. TCR CDR3 regions were first amplified by RT-PCR with HTBI primers. TCRdb redid the calling of the multiplex PCR reads with MiXCR, one entry per CDR3 protein. The table records fewer than 550,000 distinct CDR3 sequences, approximately 25% of them present only once. This CDR3 has 14 amino acids. Trimming took 7 bases from V and 1 from J; bases not matched to a gene: 3. CDR1 and CDR2 (germline): MDHEN, SYDVKM. The receptor comes from a woman in her thirties with Graves' ophthalmopathy. J is TRBJ2-2 and V is TRBV28; the match to TRBD1 covers 7 bases. The sequenced sample was blood. CDR3 coding DNA: TGTGCCAGCAAGCGGACAGGGAACACCGGGGAGCTGTTTTTT. Encoded protein: CASKRTGNTGELFF. The full variable domain, in which reference TRBV28 and TRBJ2-2 provide the parts outside the CDR3, is DVKVTQSSRYLVKRTGEKVFLECVQDMDHENMFWYRQDPGLGLRLIYFSYDVKMKEKGDIPEGYSVSREKKERFSLILESASTNQTSMYLCASKRTGNTGELFFGEGSRLTVL.